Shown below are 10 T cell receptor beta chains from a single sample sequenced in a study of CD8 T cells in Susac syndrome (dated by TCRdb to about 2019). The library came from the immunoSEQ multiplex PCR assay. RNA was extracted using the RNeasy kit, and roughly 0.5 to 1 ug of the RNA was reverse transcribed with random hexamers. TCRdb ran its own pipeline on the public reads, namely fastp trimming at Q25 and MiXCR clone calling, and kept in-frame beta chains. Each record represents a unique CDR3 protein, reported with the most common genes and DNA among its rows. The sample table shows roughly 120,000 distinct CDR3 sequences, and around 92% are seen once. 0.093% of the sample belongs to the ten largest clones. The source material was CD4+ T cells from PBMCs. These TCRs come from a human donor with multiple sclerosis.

The CDR3 loop reads CASGSEDRVSYEQYF. In nucleotides, the CDR3 is TGTGCCAGCGGGAGCGAGGACAGGGTGTCCTACGAGCAGTACTTC. This chain uses TRBV6-1 with TRBJ2-7, with 8 nucleotides matching TRBD1. This CDR3 region has 15 residues. CDR1 and CDR2 from the germline V gene are MNHNS and SASEGT. V gave up 8 bases and J gave up 1 base; unmatched junction bases: 10.

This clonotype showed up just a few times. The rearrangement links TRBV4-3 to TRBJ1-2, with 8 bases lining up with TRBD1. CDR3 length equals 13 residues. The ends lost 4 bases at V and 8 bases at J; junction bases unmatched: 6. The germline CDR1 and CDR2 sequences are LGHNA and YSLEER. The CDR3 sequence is CASSRQGFEGYTF. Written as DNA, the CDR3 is TGCGCCAGCAGCCGACAGGGGTTTGAGGGCTACACCTTC.

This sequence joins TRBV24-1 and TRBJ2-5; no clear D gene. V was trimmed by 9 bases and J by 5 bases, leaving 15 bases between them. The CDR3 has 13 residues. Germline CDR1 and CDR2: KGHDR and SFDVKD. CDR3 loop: CATSHPPGETQYF. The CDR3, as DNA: TGTGCCACCTCACACCCTCCTGGCGAGACCCAGTACTTC.

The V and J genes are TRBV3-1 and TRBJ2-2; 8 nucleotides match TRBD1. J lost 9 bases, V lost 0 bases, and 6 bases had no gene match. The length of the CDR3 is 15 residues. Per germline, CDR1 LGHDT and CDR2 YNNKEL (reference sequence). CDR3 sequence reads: CASSQDTTGVRELFF. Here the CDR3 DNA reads TGTGCCAGCAGCCAAGATACGACAGGGGTGCGGGAGCTGTTTTTT.

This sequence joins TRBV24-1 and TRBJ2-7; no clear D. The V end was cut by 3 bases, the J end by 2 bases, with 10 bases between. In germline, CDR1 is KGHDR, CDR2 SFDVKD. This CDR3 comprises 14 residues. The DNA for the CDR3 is TGTGCCACCAGTGATGCCATCGAGCCCTACGAGCAGTACTTC. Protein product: CATSDAIEPYEQYF.

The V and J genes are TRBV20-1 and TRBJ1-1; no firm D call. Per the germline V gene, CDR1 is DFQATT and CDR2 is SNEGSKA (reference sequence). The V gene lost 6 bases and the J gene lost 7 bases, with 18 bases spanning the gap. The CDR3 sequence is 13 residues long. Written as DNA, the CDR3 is TGCAGTGCAAAGAGAGGTTTTGTTGGTGAAGCTTTCTTT. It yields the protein CSAKRGFVGEAFF.

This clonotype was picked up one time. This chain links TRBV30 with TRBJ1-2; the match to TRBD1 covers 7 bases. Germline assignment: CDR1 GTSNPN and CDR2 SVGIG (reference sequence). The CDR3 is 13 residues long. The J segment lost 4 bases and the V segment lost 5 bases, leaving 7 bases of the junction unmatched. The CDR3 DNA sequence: TGTGCCTGGGCTAAAGGGACAGTCTATGGCTACACCTTC. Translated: CAWAKGTVYGYTF.

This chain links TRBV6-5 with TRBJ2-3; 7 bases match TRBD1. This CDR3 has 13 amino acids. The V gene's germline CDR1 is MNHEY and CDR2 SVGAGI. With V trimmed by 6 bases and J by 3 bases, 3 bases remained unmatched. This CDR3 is CASRNRGTDTQYF. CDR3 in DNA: TGTGCCAGCAGAAACAGGGGAACAGATACGCAGTATTTT.

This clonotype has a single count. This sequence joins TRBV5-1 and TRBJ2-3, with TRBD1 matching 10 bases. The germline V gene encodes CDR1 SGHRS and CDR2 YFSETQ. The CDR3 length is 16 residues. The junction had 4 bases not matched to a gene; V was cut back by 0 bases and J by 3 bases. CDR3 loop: CASSLVTGGLTDTQYF. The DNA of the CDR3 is TGCGCCAGCAGCTTGGTGACAGGGGGCTTGACAGATACGCAGTATTTT.

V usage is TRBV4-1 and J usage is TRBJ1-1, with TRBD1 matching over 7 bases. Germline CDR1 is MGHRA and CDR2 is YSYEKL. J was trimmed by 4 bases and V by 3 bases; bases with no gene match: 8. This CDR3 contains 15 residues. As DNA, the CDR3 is TGCGCCAGCAGCCAGGGAGTAGGGGGCCTCACTGAAGCTTTCTTT. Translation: CASSQGVGGLTEAFF.